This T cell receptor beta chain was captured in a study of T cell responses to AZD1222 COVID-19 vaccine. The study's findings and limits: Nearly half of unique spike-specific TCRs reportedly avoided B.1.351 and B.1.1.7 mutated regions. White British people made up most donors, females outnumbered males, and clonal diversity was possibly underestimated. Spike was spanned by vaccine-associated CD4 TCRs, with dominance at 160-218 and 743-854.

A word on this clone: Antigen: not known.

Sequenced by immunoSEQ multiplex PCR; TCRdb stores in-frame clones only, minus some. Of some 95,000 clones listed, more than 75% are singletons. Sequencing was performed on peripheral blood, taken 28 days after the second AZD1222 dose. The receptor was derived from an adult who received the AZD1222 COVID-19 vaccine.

As DNA, the CDR3 is TGTGCCAGCAGCATGACAGGGACCGAGCAGTACTTC. It encodes CASSMTGTEQYF. The rearrangement uses TRBV6-5 and TRBJ2-7, with 7 bases matching TRBD1. The CDR3 has 12 residues. The V and J ends lost 6 bases and 6 bases, in that order; junction bases with no gene match: 5. The V gene's germline CDR1 is MNHEY and CDR2 SVGAGI.